A single TCR beta chain is shown here with its context. The antigen is unknown. The record originates from a study of Tregs in tolerant kidney transplant recipients. Study information: Related graft donors supplied nonmyeloablative bone marrow transplants, and mixed chimerism was transient. Points from the study as a whole: Activated donor B cell expansion appeared to reveal the most relevant donor-specific TCRbeta repertoire.

Using immunoSEQ multiplex PCR, the repertoire was profiled, and TCRdb retains in-frame clones only, with some absent. Its table records 25,000 to 35,000 clones. The origin of this receptor is a human donor who received a combined kidney and bone marrow transplant. Sequences were derived from CD8+ T cells from blood, sampled before the transplant.

The CDR3 reads CASTEGTGATYEQYF. The CDR3 DNA, read in part, is TGTGCCAGTACCGAAGGGACAGGGGCTACCTACGAG. V gene TRBV19 combines with J gene TRBJ2-7; the match to TRBD1 covers 10 bases. With the read ending 3 residues before the CDR3 end, the germline J gene is used to fill in that end. CDR3 length: 15 residues. The V and J ends lost 7 bases and 2 bases, in that order; junction bases with no gene match: 8. CDR1 and CDR2 from the germline V gene are LNHDA and SQIVND (reference sequence). The variable domain in full, completed from reference TRBV19 and TRBJ2-7, reads DGGITQSPKYLFRKEGQNVTLSCEQNLNHDAMYWYRQDPGQGLRLIYYSQIVNDFQKGDIAEGYSVSREKKESFPLTVTSAQKNPTAFYLCASTEGTGATYEQYFGPGTRLTVT.